One sample yielded the 6 T cell receptor beta chains listed below, sequenced in a study of cytomegalovirus exposure and HLA in healthy donors. Profiling relied on immunoSEQ multiplex PCR, and the TCRdb table lists in-frame clones only, not all of them. The sample records 76,000 or so clones, 94% being singletons. Sequencing input: PBMCs. These TCRs come from a woman under 30 in good health and CMV-seronegative.

This sequence joins TRBV11-2 and TRBJ2-1; 13 bases agree with TRBD2. CDR3 length equals 16 residues. CDR1 and CDR2 from the germline V gene are SGHAT and FQNNGV. After removal of 6 bases from V and 7 bases from J, the junction contained 9 bases not matched to a gene. As DNA, the CDR3 is TGTGCCAGCAGGCCCACGGGACTAGCGGGAATAAATGAGCAGTTCTTC. It encodes CASRPTGLAGINEQFF.

The rearrangement links TRBV19 to TRBJ2-3; D is undetermined. CDR1 and CDR2 (germline): LNHDA, SQIVND (reference sequence). The CDR3 covers 15 residues. Deletions cut 7 bases from V and 3 bases from J, with 17 bases between. This chain's CDR3 is CASTTIPPETDTQYF. The CDR3, as DNA: TGTGCCAGTACTACGATCCCCCCGGAGACAGATACGCAGTATTTT.

The chain links TRBV6-1 to TRBJ2-7; 7 nucleotides agree with TRBD1. The V gene's germline CDR1 is MNHNS and CDR2 SASEGT. Germline trimming cut 3 bases from V and 5 bases from J; bases unmatched to any gene: 4. The CDR3 covers 13 residues. CDR3 nucleotides: TGTGCCAGCAGTGATTTACAGGGGAACGAGCAGTACTTC. Protein: CASSDLQGNEQYF.

The V call is TRBV27, the J call TRBJ2-7; 10 bases match TRBD1. V shed 4 bases and J 6 bases; nucleotides not matched to a gene: 6. Per germline, CDR1 MNHEY and CDR2 SMNVEV (reference sequence). The CDR3 sequence is 14 residues long. The CDR3 spells CASSSWTGGVEQYF. The DNA of the CDR3 is TGTGCCAGCAGTTCTTGGACAGGGGGGGTCGAGCAGTACTTC.

The chain couples TRBV27 to TRBJ2-5, with TRBD2 as a possible D gene (5 bases). V was pared by 3 bases and J by 4 bases, with 9 bases between. Germline CDR1 MNHEY, CDR2 SMNVEV (reference sequence). The CDR3 totals 13 residues. The CDR3 DNA follows: TGTGCCAGCAGTTTGCGGGTCGGAGAGACCCAGTACTTC. Residues: CASSLRVGETQYF.

The J gene is TRBJ2-1, the V gene TRBV19; the D is unclear. Germline CDR1 LNHDA, CDR2 SQIVND (reference sequence). The CDR3 contains 15 residues. Deletions cut 8 bases from V and 5 bases from J, with 19 bases between. The CDR3 loop reads CASRVGGNLNNEQFF. DNA of the CDR3: TGTGCCAGTCGGGTCGGCGGAAACTTAAACAATGAGCAGTTCTTC.